The 20 T cell receptor beta chains below all came from one sample that was sequenced in a study of CDR3 diversity in severe acne. TCRdb analysed the PCR reads with MiXCR anew, one entry per CDR3 protein. Of about 84,000 distinct CDR3 sequences listed, around 49% are singletons. Material: blood. The receptors were gathered from a male donor in good health, without acne.

This clonotype appeared a few times. J is TRBJ1-3 and V is TRBV10-2, with a possible D match to TRBD1 (6 bases). Germline CDR1 WSHSY, CDR2 SAAADI. The V and J ends lost 3 bases and 0 bases respectively, with 12 bases between them. The CDR3 is made up of 16 amino acids. CDR3 DNA sequence: TGCGCCAGCAGTGAAATACAGGGCCACTCTGGAAACACCATATATTTT. Translating it yields CASSEIQGHSGNTIYF.

The CDR3 nucleotides are TGCAGTGGCTCCGGGACTTCCCCCCCAGATACGCAGTATTTT. Protein: CSGSGTSPPDTQYF. The rearrangement uses TRBV20-1 and TRBJ2-3, with a weak D call TRBD2 (6 bases). Germline values: CDR1 DFQATT, CDR2 SNEGSKA (reference sequence). The CDR3 has 14 amino acids. V lost 7 bases and J 4 bases, leaving 18 bases between the germline ends.

The chain links TRBV7-2 to TRBJ2-3; 9 bases line up with TRBD1. Trimming at V came to 1 base and at J to 6 bases, leaving 5 bases not matched to a gene. This CDR3 has 15 residues. From germline, CDR1 is SGHTA and CDR2 FQGNSA. CDR3 nucleotide sequence: TGTGCCAGCAGCTTAGAGACAGGGGGGGCCGATACGCAGTATTTT. Encoded protein: CASSLETGGADTQYF.

This clonotype was seen many times. Written as DNA, the CDR3 is TGTGCCAGCTCACCCATCGCGACAGGGATCACAGATACGCAGTATTTT. Its protein is CASSPIATGITDTQYF. The V gene is TRBV18, the J gene TRBJ2-3, with TRBD1 identical over 7 bases. This CDR3 contains 16 residues. Losses at the gene ends were 3 bases for V and 2 bases for J; bases not matched to a gene: 8. Germline CDR1 is KGHSH and CDR2 is LQKENI. Full variable domain (rest looked up from reference TRBV18 and TRBJ2-3): NAGVMQNPRHLVRRRGQEARLRCSPMKGHSHVYWYRQLPEEGLKFMVYLQKENIIDESGMPKERFSAEFPKEGPSILRIQQVVRGDSAAYFCASSPIATGITDTQYFGPGTRLTVL.

This clonotype was recorded once. The chain uses TRBV20-1 and TRBJ2-5, with TRBD2 identical over 10 bases. J lost 5 bases, V lost 0 bases, and 12 bases had no gene match. This CDR3 has 17 amino acids. In germline, CDR1 is DFQATT, CDR2 SNEGSKA (reference sequence). As DNA, the CDR3 is TGCAGTGCTAGAGATGGGGCTAGCGGGAGAGCCATGGAGACCCAGTACTTC. Translated, it gives CSARDGASGRAMETQYF.

The chain links TRBV11-2 to TRBJ1-1, with D possibly being TRBD1 (6 bases). CDR3 length: 14 residues. The V end was cut by 5 bases, the J end by 0 bases, with 10 bases between. The germline V gene has CDR1 SGHAT and CDR2 FQNNGV. The CDR3 is CASSQGSLNTEAFF. In nucleotides, the CDR3 is TGTGCCAGCAGCCAGGGGAGCCTGAACACTGAAGCTTTCTTT.

As for this clonotype: At one boundary the junction diverges from the germline segment, which might be a read error. The V and J genes are TRBV11-1 and TRBJ2-6; D perhaps matches TRBD2 (6 bases). This CDR3 is 15 amino acids long. Germline CDR1 is SGHAT and CDR2 is FQDESV (reference sequence). Here the CDR3 DNA reads TGTGCCAGCAGCGGCGGGACCTCTGGGGGCAACGTCCTGACTTTC. This gives the protein CASSGGTSGGNVLTF.

This chain links TRBV2 with TRBJ1-1, with D possibly TRBD1 on 5 matching bases. Trimming cost V 6 bases and J 9 bases, with 11 bases left between them. The CDR3 length is 11 residues. Looked up from germline, CDR1 is SNHLY and CDR2 is FYNNEI. The CDR3 region is CASSLDRKAFF. The CDR3, as DNA: TGTGCCAGCAGCCTAGACAGAAAAGCTTTCTTT.

The chain links TRBV5-1 to TRBJ2-5, with 8 bases that match TRBD2. The CDR3 sequence is 12 residues long. Germline lookup yields CDR1 SGHRS and CDR2 YFSETQ. V was pared by 6 bases and J by 4 bases, with 2 bases of the junction left unmatched. CDR3 amino acids: CASTLAGETQYF. The CDR3 DNA is TGCGCCAGCACCCTAGCGGGAGAGACCCAGTACTTC.

This clonotype has a count of ten or more. The chain carries TRBV2 and TRBJ2-3, with no clear D. Germline values: CDR1 SNHLY, CDR2 FYNNEI. This CDR3 spans 14 amino acids. Trimming cost V 3 bases and J 4 bases, with 11 bases left between them. In DNA, the CDR3 is TGTGCCAGCAGTGAGTGGCATGCCCCAGATACGCAGTATTTT. Residues: CASSEWHAPDTQYF.

The chain combines TRBV7-9 with TRBJ1-5, with no clear D. The CDR3 consists of 14 residues. Per germline, CDR1 SEHNR and CDR2 FQNEAQ (reference sequence). Trimming took off 4 bases at V and 1 base at J, with 8 bases between the two ends. The CDR3 bases are TGTGCCAGCAGCTCTCAAGGCAGCAATCAGCCCCAGCATTTT. Amino acids: CASSSQGSNQPQHF.

As to this clonotype: Possible read error: a much larger clone is one base away. The chain has TRBV25-1 and TRBJ2-7, with 10 bases that match TRBD2. V was clipped by 6 bases and J by 3 bases; unmatched bases: 14. This CDR3 region has 17 residues. The germline gives CDR1 MGHDK, CDR2 SYGVNS. The CDR3 is CASRPGRGRTSGYEQYF. CDR3 DNA sequence: TGTGCCAGCAGACCGGGACGGGGAAGGACTAGCGGCTACGAGCAGTACTTC.

Details on this clonotype: Since a much larger clone is just one base distant, this may be a read error. This chain joins TRBV2 and TRBJ2-5; unclear D gene. Per the germline V gene, CDR1 is SNHLY and CDR2 is FYNNEI. The CDR3 runs 13 residues. CDR3 sequence (DNA): TGTGCCAGCAACCTGAACAGCCAAGAGACCCGGTACTTC. Its translation is CASNLNSQETRYF.

By frequency in the sample, this clonotype is medium-sized. This CDR3 is CSASGSRTSYEQYF. CDR3 sequence (DNA): TGCAGTGCTAGCGGATCTAGGACCTCCTACGAGCAGTACTTC. V gene TRBV20-1 combines with J gene TRBJ2-7; D not certain. From germline, CDR1 is DFQATT and CDR2 SNEGSKA (reference sequence). The CDR3 totals 14 residues. The V and J ends lost 3 bases and 0 bases respectively, with 12 bases between them.

This sequence joins TRBV11-2 and TRBJ2-7; a possible D gene is TRBD2 (7 bases). This CDR3 contains 17 residues. The germline V gene encodes CDR1 SGHAT and CDR2 FQNNGV. V lost 5 bases and J 2 bases, leaving 22 bases between the germline ends. The CDR3, as DNA: TGTGCCAGCAGCCCGCCCCTCCGACTAGGGGGGGCCTACGAGCAGTACTTC. Translation gives CASSPPLRLGGAYEQYF.

V usage is TRBV7-2 and J usage is TRBJ2-7, with 7 bases that match TRBD1. This CDR3 is 16 amino acids long. CDR1 is SGHTA, CDR2 FQGNSA, per germline. With V trimmed by 5 bases and J by 4 bases, 14 bases remained unmatched. The CDR3 is CASSTTGAIVGYEQYF. The DNA for the CDR3 is TGTGCCAGCAGCACTACAGGGGCAATAGTGGGGTACGAGCAGTACTTC.

V is TRBV7-9 and J is TRBJ2-2; 7 bases line up with TRBD2. The trim removed 1 base at V and 6 bases at J, leaving 14 bases unmatched. This CDR3 has 18 amino acids. Germline assignment: CDR1 SEHNR and CDR2 FQNEAQ (reference sequence). The CDR3 DNA reads as TGTGCCAGCAGCTTAGATGGTCTCTGGGAGGGAACCCCCGGGGAGCTGTTTTTT. Translated, it gives CASSLDGLWEGTPGELFF.

Comments on this clonotype: A much larger clone sits a single nucleotide away, making a read error possible. The rearrangement uses TRBV29-1 and TRBJ2-5; unclear D gene. CDR1 is SQVTM and CDR2 is ANQGSEA in the germline V gene. This CDR3 spans 13 amino acids. Trimming removed 3 bases from V and 5 bases from J, with 13 bases in between. CDR3 sequence: CSVDGFGGETQYF. CDR3 sequence (DNA): TGCAGCGTTGACGGGTTTGGTGGGGAGACCCAGTACTTC.

This clonotype was observed at least ten times. The chain links TRBV6-2 or TRBV6-3 to TRBJ2-1; 9 bases agree with TRBD2. The V gene end was trimmed by 5 bases and the J gene end by 7 bases; junction bases not matched to a gene: 6. This CDR3 is 14 amino acids long. The germline gives CDR1 MNHEY, CDR2 SVGEGT. The CDR3 loop reads CASSLAGRGNEQFF. The CDR3 nucleotides are TGTGCCAGCAGTCTAGCGGGAAGAGGAAATGAGCAGTTCTTC.

This clonotype occurred a few times. The chain employs TRBV24-1 and TRBJ2-7; D may correspond to TRBD1 or TRBD2 (5 bases each). Deletions cut 7 bases from V and 3 bases from J, with 15 bases between. The CDR3 is 14 residues long. Per germline, CDR1 KGHDR and CDR2 SFDVKD. The CDR3 region is CATSLGTGRYEQYF. The CDR3 region has the DNA TGTGCCACCAGCTTGGGGACCGGCCGCTACGAGCAGTACTTC.